The 13 T cell receptor beta chains below all came from one sample that was sequenced in a study of blood T cell repertoires in COVID-19. Repertoires were generated with immunoSEQ multiplex PCR, while TCRdb's copy carries only in-frame clones and drops some. Of 200,000 to 300,000 clones listed, roughly 80% are singletons. What was sequenced was peripheral blood. These receptors all stem from a man between 60 and 70 years old with acute or convalescent COVID-19.

The chain recombines TRBV9 with TRBJ1-1, with TRBD1 identical over 7 bases. Germline V gene lookup returns CDR1 SGDLS and CDR2 YYNGEE. The CDR3 consists of 16 residues. The junction had 11 bases not matched to a gene; V was cut back by 3 bases and J by 3 bases. CDR3 in DNA: TGTGCCAGCAGCGGGGGCTTGGGACAGATCGACACTGAAGCTTTCTTT. It specifies CASSGGLGQIDTEAFF. The whole variable domain, remainder taken from reference TRBV9 and TRBJ1-1, is DSGVTQTPKHLITATGQRVTLRCSPRSGDLSVYWYQQSLDQGLQFLIQYYNGEERAKGNILERFSAQQFPDLHSELNLSSLELGDSALYFCASSGGLGQIDTEAFFGQGTRLTVV.

The V gene is TRBV10-3, the J gene TRBJ1-2, with TRBD1 identical over 8 bases. CDR3 length: 16 residues. Trimming cost V 7 bases and J 2 bases; bases outside gene matches: 12. Germline V gives CDR1 ENHRY, CDR2 SYGVKD. CDR3 nucleotides: TGTGCCATCAATCCGACAGGGGCTCGGGGCAACTATGGCTACACCTTC. It is translated as CAINPTGARGNYGYTF.

The V call is TRBV10-3, the J call TRBJ2-1, with 8 bases fitting TRBD2. This CDR3 is built from 15 residues. Germline CDR1 and CDR2: ENHRY and SYGVKD. The trim removed 5 bases at V and 6 bases at J, leaving 9 bases unmatched. The CDR3 is CAISLSGTKGNEQFF. CDR3 DNA: TGTGCCATCAGTCTTAGCGGGACAAAAGGCAATGAGCAGTTCTTC.

V and J are TRBV19 and TRBJ2-1, with 7 bases aligning to TRBD2. The length of the CDR3 is 15 residues. Germline CDR1 is LNHDA and CDR2 is SQIVND (reference sequence). After removal of 6 bases from V and 0 bases from J, the junction contained 5 bases not matched to a gene. In DNA, the CDR3 is TGTGCCAGTAGGGGACTACACCACTCCTACAATGAGCAGTTCTTC. It specifies CASRGLHHSYNEQFF.

The chain links TRBV28 to TRBJ2-7, with TRBD2 matching over 14 bases. Germline V gene data show CDR1 as MDHEN and CDR2 as SYDVKM. The V segment lost 6 bases and the J segment 5 bases; nucleotides outside the gene matches: 6. CDR3 size: 15 residues. In DNA, the CDR3 is TGTGCCAGCAGCCTTCTGGGACTAGCGGGAGACGAGCAGTACTTC. Translating gives CASSLLGLAGDEQYF.

The chain uses TRBV5-1 and TRBJ2-1, with TRBD2 matching over 7 bases. Germline CDR1 SGHRS, CDR2 YFSETQ. V lost 2 bases, J lost 2 bases, and 7 bases stayed unmatched. The CDR3 runs to 16 residues. This CDR3 reads CASSFATGGTYNEQFF. CDR3 bases: TGCGCCAGCAGCTTCGCGACGGGAGGTACCTACAATGAGCAGTTCTTC.

This clone was detected a few times. Other DNA variants within this sample encode the same CDR3. The rearrangement uses TRBV6-5 and TRBJ1-2; 9 bases line up with TRBD1. Losses at the gene ends were 7 bases for V and 5 bases for J; bases not matched to a gene: 11. Germline V lookup: CDR1 MNHEY, CDR2 SVGAGI. CDR3 length equals 15 residues. The CDR3 nucleotides read TGTGCCAGCAAAACCCAGGGACAGGGAATGTATGGCTACACCTTC. It encodes CASKTQGQGMYGYTF.

V is TRBV7-9 and J is TRBJ1-2, with a weak D call TRBD1 (6 bases). The CDR3 covers 13 residues. The V end lost 10 bases, the J end lost 6 bases, and 18 bases lay between the germline ends. Germline V gene data show CDR1 as SEHNR and CDR2 as FQNEAQ (reference sequence). The CDR3 reads CATASGTPNGYTF. The DNA of the CDR3 is TGTGCCACCGCTTCGGGGACACCGAATGGCTACACCTTC.

This clone showed up just once. The rearrangement uses TRBV7-2 and TRBJ1-3; TRBD1 matches 7 bases. Germline values: CDR1 SGHTA, CDR2 FQGNSA. The CDR3 has 15 residues. Trimming removed 4 bases from V and 2 bases from J; junction bases left unmatched: 5. Here the CDR3 DNA reads TGTGCCAGCAGCTCGATGAGGGGGCCTGGAAACACCATATATTTT. The encoded protein is CASSSMRGPGNTIYF.

The J gene is TRBJ1-1, the V gene TRBV24-1, with D possibly being TRBD1 (6 bases). This CDR3 comprises 18 residues. The germline V gene encodes CDR1 KGHDR and CDR2 SFDVKD. The ends were cut back, 0 bases at V and 4 bases at J, with 20 bases in the middle. CDR3 bases: TGTGCCACCAGTGATTTGCAATTGGTTACAGGGTGGGGCACTGAAGCTTTCTTT. Translating gives CATSDLQLVTGWGTEAFF.

The rearrangement links TRBV5-4 to TRBJ1-2, with D possibly matching TRBD1 (5 bases). The CDR3 covers 13 residues. Germline lookup yields CDR1 SGHNT and CDR2 YYREEE (reference sequence). Between the trimmed V and J ends, which lost 0 bases and 8 bases, there was a span of 11 bases. CDR3 region: CASSLVGGEGYTF. The CDR3 coding sequence is TGTGCCAGCAGCTTGGTGGGGGGTGAAGGCTACACCTTC.

V gene TRBV4-3 combines with J gene TRBJ1-2; tentative D call: TRBD1 (6 bases). CDR3 length: 17 amino acids. Trimming stripped 3 bases from V and 1 base from J, with 18 bases between. Germline V gene lookup returns CDR1 LGHNA and CDR2 YSLEER. The CDR3 nucleotides read TGCGCCAGCAGCCAGGGGGTCCGGGGGGGCGGTAACTATGGCTACACCTTC. Protein sequence: CASSQGVRGGGNYGYTF.

This rearrangement joins TRBV28 to TRBJ1-2, with unresolved D. The CDR3 contains 13 residues. Germline-derived CDR1 and CDR2 are MDHEN and SYDVKM. V dropped 4 bases and J dropped 1 base, with 7 bases sitting between them. The CDR3 region is CASSWENNYGYTF. DNA of the CDR3: TGTGCCAGCAGTTGGGAGAATAACTATGGCTACACCTTC.